This passage covers 15 T cell receptor beta chains from one sample sequenced in a study of T-cell memory formation after mild COVID-19. MiXCR was run by TCRdb on the 5' RACE reads, yielding one entry per CDR3 protein. The sample shows about 430,000 distinct CDR3 sequences, around 24% of them seen only once. Sequencing was done on a sample of PBMCs or a T cell subset sorted from them (not recorded which). These receptors came from an adult woman who had mild COVID-19 (a few samples of this study predate the infection). Cell type and time point are not known.

This clonotype occurred many times. The rearrangement uses TRBV20-1 and TRBJ2-1, with TRBD2 matching over 8 bases. Germline values: CDR1 DFQATT, CDR2 SNEGSKA (reference sequence). This CDR3 is 16 amino acids long. V dropped 3 bases and J dropped 3; count of bases not matched to a gene: 10. The CDR3 sequence is CSARGSGRDIYNEQFF. For the CDR3, the DNA is TGCAGTGCTAGGGGGAGCGGGAGAGATATCTACAATGAGCAGTTCTTC.

V is TRBV3-1 and J is TRBJ1-6; D remains ambiguous. From germline, CDR1 is LGHDT and CDR2 YNNKEL (reference sequence). The CDR3 has 12 amino acids. The V gene lost 3 bases and the J gene lost 12 bases, with 9 bases spanning the gap. CDR3 sequence reads: CASSHAGGPLHF. The CDR3 nucleotides read TGTGCCAGCAGCCATGCCGGAGGACCCCTCCACTTT.

The rearrangement joins TRBV6-5 to TRBJ1-6; no reliable D call. This CDR3 has 17 residues. V was cut by 0 bases and J by 0 bases, with 9 bases left in between. The V gene's germline CDR1 is MNHEY and CDR2 SVGAGI. The CDR3 coding sequence is TGTGCCAGCAGTTACTCGATCCGTGGCTCCTATAATTCACCCCTCCACTTT. Translating gives CASSYSIRGSYNSPLHF.

This clonotype was seen more than once but under ten times. The J gene is TRBJ2-3, the V gene TRBV5-1; D unresolved. Germline CDR1 reads SGHRS; CDR2 reads YFSETQ. The V gene lost 5 bases and the J gene lost 2 bases, with 9 bases spanning the gap. This CDR3 region has 13 residues. This chain's CDR3 is CASSNPTTDTQYF. CDR3 coding DNA: TGCGCCAGCAGTAATCCAACCACAGATACGCAGTATTTT.

There are a few counts of this clonotype. The rearrangement uses TRBV7-9 and TRBJ2-3; 9 nucleotides line up with TRBD1. V shed 5 bases, J shed 4 bases, and the junction held 10 bases outside the gene matches. CDR1 is SEHNR, CDR2 FQNEAQ, per germline (reference sequence). The length of the CDR3 is 16 residues. CDR3 amino acids: CASSPRDRETSDTQYF. The CDR3 coding sequence is TGTGCCAGCAGCCCCCGGGACAGGGAAACATCAGATACGCAGTATTTT. The full variable domain, its missing parts supplied by reference TRBV7-9 and TRBJ2-3, is DTGVSQNPRHKITKRGQNVTFRCDPISEHNRLYWYRQTLGQGPEFLTYFQNEAQLEKSRLLSDRFSAERPKGSFSTLEIQRTEQGDSAMYLCASSPRDRETSDTQYFGPGTRLTVL.

The chain uses TRBV5-1 and TRBJ2-7; 8 bases are a match to TRBD2. This CDR3 has 14 amino acids. Per germline, CDR1 SGHRS and CDR2 YFSETQ. The trim removed 3 bases at V and 5 bases at J, leaving 7 bases unmatched. The CDR3 region has the DNA TGCGCCAGCAGCTCAGATAGCGGGGCTAACGAGCAGTACTTC. Protein sequence: CASSSDSGANEQYF. Using reference TRBV5-1 and TRBJ2-7 for the parts outside the CDR3, the full variable domain is KAGVTQTPRYLIKTRGQQVTLSCSPISGHRSVSWYQQTPGQGLQFLFEYFSETQRNKGNFPGRFSGRQFSNSRSEMNVSTLELGDSALYLCASSSDSGANEQYFGPGTRLTVT.

The genes are TRBV20-1 and TRBJ2-3; 10 bases agree with TRBD2. J gave up 2 bases and V 0 bases, and 5 bases lay outside the gene matches. Per the germline V gene, CDR1 is DFQATT and CDR2 is SNEGSKA (reference sequence). The length of the CDR3 is 16 residues. The CDR3 loop is CSARDKLAGFTDTQYF. The DNA of the CDR3 is TGCAGTGCTAGAGATAAACTAGCGGGATTCACAGATACGCAGTATTTT.

This clonotype occurred a few times. The chain employs TRBV24-1 and TRBJ2-5, with TRBD1 identical over 11 bases. CDR1 is KGHDR and CDR2 is SFDVKD in the germline V gene. The CDR3 has 17 residues. The ends lost 4 bases at V and 2 bases at J; junction bases unmatched: 8. CDR3 nucleotide sequence: TGTGCCACCAGTGACCCCCGGACAGGGGGCCAGCAAGAGACCCAGTACTTC. Encoded protein: CATSDPRTGGQQETQYF.

This clonotype was seen many times. The junction does not match germline at one end; this may be a read error. J is TRBJ2-7 and V is TRBV12-3 or TRBV12-4; unclear D gene. This CDR3 has 13 amino acids. The CDR3 DNA reads TGTGCCAGCAGCTTAGGAGTCTCCTACGAGCAGTACTTC. Translated: CASSLGVSYEQYF.

The chain joins TRBV6-1 to TRBJ2-5, with 8 positions matching TRBD2. In germline, CDR1 is MNHNS, CDR2 SASEGT. V shed 4 bases and J 3 bases; nucleotides not matched to a gene: 7. There are 15 residues in the CDR3. CDR3 residues: CASSVLAGSKETQYF. DNA of the CDR3: TGTGCCAGCAGTGTATTAGCGGGATCAAAAGAGACCCAGTACTTC.

The chain recombines TRBV29-1 with TRBJ1-1, with D hard to call. Trimming shortened V by 4 bases and J by 0 bases, and 15 bases separated the two germline ends. CDR1 is SQVTM and CDR2 is ANQGSEA in the germline V gene. This CDR3 has 15 amino acids. DNA for the CDR3: TGCAGCGTTGTAACCTCCCGGTATATGAACACTGAAGCTTTCTTT. Translated: CSVVTSRYMNTEAFF.

The rearrangement joins TRBV20-1 to TRBJ2-7; D call uncertain. V lost 2 bases and J 1 base, leaving 12 bases between the germline ends. The CDR3 length is 14 residues. Germline lookup yields CDR1 DFQATT and CDR2 SNEGSKA (reference sequence). The CDR3 loop is CSARNLPKSYEQYF. The CDR3 coding sequence is TGCAGTGCTAGAAACTTGCCTAAATCCTACGAGCAGTACTTC.

This clonotype was picked up many times. The rearrangement joins TRBV12-3 or TRBV12-4 to TRBJ1-1; 7 bases line up with TRBD1. V lost 6 bases to trimming and J lost 1 base; unmatched junction nucleotides: 5. This CDR3 has 14 amino acids. The CDR3 DNA reads TGTGCCAGCAGCAAATGGACAGGGAACACTGAAGCTTTCTTT. This translates into CASSKWTGNTEAFF.

This clonotype was observed at least ten times. The chain employs TRBV7-2 and TRBJ2-7; 9 positions agree with TRBD1. Germline-derived CDR1 and CDR2 are SGHTA and FQGNSA. The V and J ends lost 6 bases and 6 bases, in that order; junction bases with no gene match: 9. CDR3 length: 14 amino acids. DNA of the CDR3: TGTGCCAGCAGATCACAGGGGGCAGAGTCCGAGCAGTACTTC. The encoded protein is CASRSQGAESEQYF.

The CDR3 DNA reads TGTGCCAGCAGCTTAAGGGACAGGAGCTTTTCGAACACTGAAGCTTTCTTT. The encoded protein is CASSLRDRSFSNTEAFF. The chain has TRBV7-9 and TRBJ1-1, with 8 bases matching TRBD1. The CDR3 covers 17 residues. Trimming took 2 bases from V and 1 from J; bases not matched to a gene: 9. CDR1 is SEHNR, CDR2 FQNEAQ, per germline (reference sequence).